The T cell receptor beta chain under discussion was sequenced for a study of blood T cell repertoires in COVID-19. Study-level information: Sites across the United States, Italy and Spain contributed samples from acute and convalescent COVID-19. Sources were T cells, B-cell-depleted T cells, or PBMCs; the material itself was cDNA or gDNA.

Germline V gene sequence: CDR1 SGHTS, CDR2 YDEGEE. There are 14 residues in the CDR3. V lost 4 bases to trimming and J lost 0 bases, with 8 bases between them. This clone was picked up a small number of times. Participants had their cohort set by participant-reported clinical history. Exposed study participants had met a COVID-19 case within 2 weeks before entry. Repertoires were generated with immunoSEQ multiplex PCR, while TCRdb's copy carries only in-frame clones and drops some. The sample lists about 140,000 clones, under 90% occurring once. The sequenced material came from PBMCs or T cells enriched from blood (not recorded which). This chain uses TRBV5-8 with TRBJ1-3; D uncertain. The TCR was taken from a woman aged 18-29 years who had been exposed to COVID-19. The CDR3 region has the DNA TGTGCCAGCAGCCCTGACAACTCTGGAAACACCATATATTTT. Its translation is CASSPDNSGNTIYF. Combining the CDR3 with reference TRBV5-8 and TRBJ1-3 gives the whole variable domain EAGVTQSPTHLIKTRGQQATLRCSPISGHTSVYWYQQALGLGLQFLLWYDEGEERNRGNFPPRFSGRQFPNYSSELNVNALELEDSALYLCASSPDNSGNTIYFGEGSWLTVV.